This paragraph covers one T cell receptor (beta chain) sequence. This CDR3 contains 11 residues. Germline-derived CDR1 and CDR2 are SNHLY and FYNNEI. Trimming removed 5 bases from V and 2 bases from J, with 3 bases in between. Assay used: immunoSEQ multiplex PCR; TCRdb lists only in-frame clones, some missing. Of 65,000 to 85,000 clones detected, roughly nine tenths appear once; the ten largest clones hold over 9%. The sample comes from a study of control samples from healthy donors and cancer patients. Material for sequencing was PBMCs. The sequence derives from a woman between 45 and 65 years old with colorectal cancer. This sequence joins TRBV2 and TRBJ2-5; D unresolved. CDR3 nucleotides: TGTGCCAGCAGTCGACAAGAGACCCAGTACTTC. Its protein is CASSRQETQYF. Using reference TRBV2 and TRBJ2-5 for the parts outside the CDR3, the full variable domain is EPEVTQTPSHQVTQMGQEVILRCVPISNHLYFYWYRQILGQKVEFLVSFYNNEISEKSEIFDDQFSVERPDGSNFTLKIRSTKLEDSAMYFCASSRQETQYFGPGTRLLVL.